These T cell receptor beta chains were read from a single sample in a study of shared clonotypes between healthy human individuals. Profiled with immunoSEQ multiplex PCR; TCRdb holds only in-frame clones, not every one. The data show fewer than 2.5 million clones, over 85% seen once. Sequencing was performed on naive CD4+ T cells from PBMCs. These receptor sequences come from a man between 18 and 35 years old in good health. Some clones in this sample may be carry-over from other donors' samples. Both conserved end residues are part of each CDR3. Each record gives: V gene, J gene, clone size, D gene, CDR3 protein, CDR3 DNA. A D gene is named only where the DNA matches it firmly. The size entry is marked missing in some rows and otherwise reads once, few, many or a size class.

V gene: TRBV13
J gene: TRBJ2-7
clone size: NA
D gene: NA
CDR3 protein: CASSLEGGIKSQQYF
CDR3 DNA: TGTGCCAGCAGCTTAGAGGGGGGGATCAAGTCGCAGCAGTACTTC

V gene: TRBV18
J gene: TRBJ2-7
clone size: NA
D gene: TRBD2
CDR3 protein: CASSPYGVAGLLGEQYF
CDR3 DNA: TGTGCCAGCTCACCTTATGGTGTAGCGGGCCTCTTGGGCGAGCAGTACTTC

V gene: TRBV28
J gene: TRBJ2-1
clone size: NA
D gene: NA
CDR3 protein: CASSSAGTDASYNEQFF
CDR3 DNA: TGTGCCAGCAGTTCCGCCGGGACGGACGCGAGCTACAATGAGCAGTTCTTC

V gene: TRBV2
J gene: TRBJ1-5
clone size: few
D gene: NA
CDR3 protein: CASRDDGPQHF
CDR3 DNA: TGTGCCAGCAGGGATGACGGGCCCCAGCATTTT

V gene: TRBV30
J gene: TRBJ2-5
clone size: NA
D gene: NA
CDR3 protein: CAWSVGATETQYF
CDR3 DNA: TGTGCCTGGAGTGTAGGGGCTACGGAGACCCAGTACTTC

V gene: TRBV18
J gene: TRBJ1-2
clone size: NA
D gene: NA
CDR3 protein: CASSPSVGSYGYTF
CDR3 DNA: TGTGCCAGCTCACCATCGGTTGGCAGCTATGGCTACACCTTC

V gene: TRBV5-4
J gene: TRBJ2-4
clone size: NA
D gene: TRBD2
CDR3 protein: CASSLGLAGGFQYF
CDR3 DNA: TGTGCCAGCAGCTTGGGGCTAGCGGGAGGTTTCCAGTACTTC

V gene: TRBV30
J gene: TRBJ1-4
clone size: NA
D gene: NA
CDR3 protein: CAWRLQEYEKLFF
CDR3 DNA: TGTGCCTGGAGACTACAGGAATATGAAAAACTGTTTTTT

V gene: TRBV19
J gene: TRBJ2-1
clone size: NA
D gene: TRBD2
CDR3 protein: CASSGSLAGVKNEQFF
CDR3 DNA: TGTGCCAGTAGCGGATCCCTAGCGGGAGTTAAAAATGAGCAGTTCTTC

V gene: TRBV6-6
J gene: TRBJ1-2
clone size: NA
D gene: NA
CDR3 protein: CASSATQEYGYTF
CDR3 DNA: TGTGCCAGCAGTGCGACACAGGAATATGGCTACACCTTC

V gene: TRBV5-1
J gene: TRBJ2-1
clone size: NA
D gene: TRBD2
CDR3 protein: CASSVTSGRVDEQFF
CDR3 DNA: TGCGCCAGCAGCGTCACTAGCGGGAGGGTAGATGAGCAGTTCTTC

V gene: TRBV27
J gene: TRBJ2-7
clone size: NA
D gene: NA
CDR3 protein: CASSFRPERSYEQYF
CDR3 DNA: TGTGCCAGCAGTTTTCGCCCGGAAAGGTCCTACGAGCAGTACTTC

V gene: TRBV18
J gene: TRBJ2-5
clone size: NA
D gene: NA
CDR3 protein: CASSPDVQETQYF
CDR3 DNA: TGTGCCAGCTCACCGGACGTACAAGAGACCCAGTACTTC

V gene: TRBV28
J gene: TRBJ2-3
clone size: NA
D gene: TRBD1
CDR3 protein: CASSRTRQGADTQYF
CDR3 DNA: TGTGCCAGCAGTCGAACGAGACAGGGCGCAGATACGCAGTATTTT

V gene: TRBV28
J gene: TRBJ1-5
clone size: NA
D gene: TRBD1
CDR3 protein: CASWTGVTQPQHF
CDR3 DNA: TGTGCCAGCTGGACAGGGGTAACTCAGCCCCAGCATTTT

V gene: TRBV29-1
J gene: TRBJ1-1
clone size: NA
D gene: NA
CDR3 protein: CSVEWYSDTEAFF
CDR3 DNA: TGCAGCGTTGAGTGGTATTCGGACACTGAAGCTTTCTTT

V gene: TRBV9
J gene: TRBJ2-5
clone size: NA
D gene: TRBD2
CDR3 protein: CASSVRIAGLETQYF
CDR3 DNA: TGTGCCAGCAGCGTAAGAATAGCGGGATTAGAGACCCAGTACTTC

V gene: TRBV7-2
J gene: TRBJ1-2
clone size: once
D gene: NA
CDR3 protein: CASSLDAGVYGYTF
CDR3 DNA: TGTGCCAGCAGCTTAGATGCAGGGGTCTATGGCTACACCTTC

V gene: TRBV9
J gene: TRBJ2-7
clone size: NA
D gene: NA
CDR3 protein: CASSDIASSGEQYF
CDR3 DNA: TGTGCCAGCAGCGACATAGCGTCAAGTGGAGAGCAGTACTTC

V gene: TRBV27
J gene: TRBJ2-1
clone size: NA
D gene: NA
CDR3 protein: CASSLNWAWEQFF
CDR3 DNA: TGTGCCAGCAGTCTAAATTGGGCCTGGGAGCAGTTCTTC

V gene: TRBV7-9
J gene: TRBJ2-7
clone size: NA
D gene: NA
CDR3 protein: CASSRDFGSSYEQYF
CDR3 DNA: TGTGCCAGCAGTCGGGACTTCGGAAGCTCCTACGAGCAGTACTTC

V gene: TRBV6-5
J gene: TRBJ1-1
clone size: NA
D gene: NA
CDR3 protein: CASSYGGRVEAFF
CDR3 DNA: TGTGCCAGCAGTTACGGGGGCCGAGTTGAAGCTTTCTTT

V gene: TRBV15
J gene: TRBJ2-3
clone size: once
D gene: TRBD2
CDR3 protein: CATSSGLAGVTDTQYF
CDR3 DNA: TGTGCCACCAGCAGCGGGCTAGCGGGAGTGACAGATACGCAGTATTTT

V gene: TRBV4-1
J gene: TRBJ1-4
clone size: NA
D gene: TRBD1
CDR3 protein: CASSQDPASTGRDEKLFF
CDR3 DNA: TGCGCCAGCAGCCAAGATCCAGCCTCGACAGGGAGGGATGAAAAACTGTTTTTT

V gene: TRBV5-1
J gene: TRBJ2-1
clone size: NA
D gene: TRBD2
CDR3 protein: CASSLSPSGRAYNEQFF
CDR3 DNA: TGCGCCAGCAGCTTGTCCCCTAGCGGGAGAGCCTACAATGAGCAGTTCTTC

V gene: TRBV4-1
J gene: TRBJ1-3
clone size: NA
D gene: NA
CDR3 protein: CASSPYSLSNTGNTIYF
CDR3 DNA: TGCGCCAGCAGCCCCTATTCCCTCTCTAACACAGGAAACACCATATATTTT

V gene: TRBV7-6
J gene: TRBJ2-3
clone size: NA
D gene: TRBD2
CDR3 protein: CASSFNSGISDTQYF
CDR3 DNA: TGTGCCAGCAGCTTTAACAGCGGGATCTCTGATACGCAGTATTTT

V gene: TRBV5-1
J gene: TRBJ2-5
clone size: NA
D gene: NA
CDR3 protein: CASSFEPQETQYF
CDR3 DNA: TGCGCCAGCAGTTTCGAACCTCAAGAGACCCAGTACTTC